This entry concerns a single TCR beta chain. The source of the sample is a study of blood T cell repertoires in COVID-19. Germline V CDR1 and CDR2: LGHNA, YNFKEQ. This CDR3 is built from 17 residues. With V trimmed by 0 bases and J by 6 bases, 9 bases remained unmatched. Data came from immunoSEQ multiplex PCR; TCRdb stores just in-frame clones and leaves some out. The data hold roughly 190,000 clones, with more than 75% observed a single time. V gene TRBV4-2 combines with J gene TRBJ2-3; 10 bases are a match to TRBD2. Sequenced input: peripheral blood. The sequence derives from an older man with acute or convalescent COVID-19. The chain's CDR3 is CASSQDASGGAGDTQYF. As DNA, the CDR3 is TGTGCCAGCAGCCAAGATGCTAGCGGGGGCGCAGGGGATACGCAGTATTTT.